Below, 13 T cell receptor beta chains from the same sample are listed, as sequenced in a study of early T cells in non-severe SARS-CoV-2 infection listed by TCRdb under 2021. Preparation of the library involved 5' RACE. The instrument was a NextSeq 500. TCRdb applied fastp at Q25 and MiXCR to the public reads, then kept only in-frame beta chains. Identical CDR3 protein sequences are pooled into one entry, listed with their most common genes and DNA. The sample table lists tens of thousands of distinct CDR3 sequences, over 4.5% of them with a count of one. Together, the top ten hold roughly 13% of the sample. Specimen: whole blood. All receptors derive from an adult who was a healthcare worker with PCR-confirmed SARS-CoV-2 infection or an uninfected control (not recorded which).

This chain joins TRBV28 and TRBJ2-1, with TRBD2 matching over 10 bases. Trimming removed 7 bases from V and 4 bases from J; junction bases left unmatched: 4. CDR3 length equals 14 residues. Germline CDR1 MDHEN, CDR2 SYDVKM. The CDR3 DNA sequence: TGTGCCAGCACGAATAGCGGGGGGTACAATGAGCAGTTCTTC. The encoded protein is CASTNSGGYNEQFF.

This clonotype was seen at least ten times. V usage is TRBV5-4 and J usage is TRBJ2-2; 11 bases are a match to TRBD2. CDR3 length: 17 residues. V trimming: 0 bases; J trimming: 7 bases; junction bases outside the gene matches: 8. From germline, CDR1 is SGHNT and CDR2 YYREEE (reference sequence). CDR3 DNA: TGTGCCAGCAGCTTGGGTGAGACTAGCGGGGTGTTCGGGGAGCTGTTTTTT. Encoded protein: CASSLGETSGVFGELFF.

This clonotype was found a few times. The chain has TRBV28 and TRBJ2-7, with unresolved D. Germline CDR1 and CDR2: MDHEN and SYDVKM. This CDR3 is 13 amino acids long. Trimming took 3 bases from V and 6 from J, leaving 12 bases between them. The DNA of the CDR3 is TGTGCCAGCAGTTTTTGGCCGACTCCCGAGCAGTACTTC. As protein: CASSFWPTPEQYF. The whole variable domain, remainder taken from reference TRBV28 and TRBJ2-7, is DVKVTQSSRYLVKRTGEKVFLECVQDMDHENMFWYRQDPGLGLRLIYFSYDVKMKEKGDIPEGYSVSREKKERFSLILESASTNQTSMYLCASSFWPTPEQYFGPGTRLTVT.

This clonotype was observed many times. The chain uses TRBV20-1 and TRBJ1-5; 7 nucleotides agree with TRBD1. Germline assignment: CDR1 DFQATT and CDR2 SNEGSKA (reference sequence). J gave up 5 bases and V 5 bases, and 12 bases lay outside the gene matches. This CDR3 comprises 15 residues. Written as DNA, the CDR3 is TGCAGTGCTGGCTCCGGACAGGACCCGGATCAGCCCCAGCATTTT. Translation gives CSAGSGQDPDQPQHF.

This sequence joins TRBV7-9 and TRBJ2-5; no clear D gene. Trimming took off 8 bases at V and 7 bases at J, with 14 bases between the two ends. From germline, CDR1 is SEHNR and CDR2 FQNEAQ (reference sequence). The CDR3 is made up of 12 amino acids. The CDR3 reads CASDDSWGTQYF. DNA for the CDR3: TGTGCCAGCGACGACTCATGGGGGACCCAGTACTTC.

This rearrangement joins TRBV28 to TRBJ2-2; the match to TRBD2 covers 8 bases. The CDR3 has 14 residues. Germline V CDR1 and CDR2: MDHEN, SYDVKM. V trimming: 6 bases; J trimming: 4 bases; junction bases outside the gene matches: 4. DNA of the CDR3: TGTGCCAGCAGGGGTAGCGGGGTCACCGGGGAGCTGTTTTTT. Translated: CASRGSGVTGELFF.

V and J are TRBV6-1 and TRBJ2-7; D is undetermined. V lost 2 bases and J lost 3, with 2 bases in between. Per germline, CDR1 MNHNS and CDR2 SASEGT. The CDR3 contains 11 residues. The CDR3 DNA reads TGTGCCAGCAGTGAACTCTACGAGCAGTACTTC. Protein product: CASSELYEQYF.

The chain employs TRBV11-2 and TRBJ2-7, with a tentative D call TRBD1 (5 bases). The CDR3 loop spans 16 amino acids. Between the trimmed V and J ends, which lost 3 bases and 2 bases, there was a span of 17 bases. Germline values: CDR1 SGHAT, CDR2 FQNNGV. CDR3 sequence (DNA): TGTGCCAGCAGCTTCCCGACAGAAAAACTAACCTACGAGCAGTACTTC. This encodes CASSFPTEKLTYEQYF.

This clonotype has a handful of counts. The chain carries TRBV2 and TRBJ1-6; 10 bases are a match to TRBD1. The CDR3 spans 14 residues. Germline loops: CDR1 SNHLY, CDR2 FYNNEI. V lost 5 bases, J lost 10 bases, and 5 bases stayed unmatched. The CDR3 loop is CASSTDRGPSPLHF. DNA of the CDR3: TGTGCCAGCAGTACCGACAGGGGGCCGTCACCCCTCCACTTT.

This clonotype was detected a few times. The chain has TRBV9 and TRBJ2-2; no reliable D call. The CDR3 is made up of 14 amino acids. The V gene lost 0 bases and the J gene lost 1 base, with 4 bases spanning the gap. Germline CDR1 is SGDLS and CDR2 is YYNGEE. For the CDR3, the DNA is TGTGCCAGCAGCGTAGCCCTGAACACCGGGGAGCTGTTTTTT. As protein: CASSVALNTGELFF. The variable domain in full, completed from reference TRBV9 and TRBJ2-2, reads DSGVTQTPKHLITATGQRVTLRCSPRSGDLSVYWYQQSLDQGLQFLIQYYNGEERAKGNILERFSAQQFPDLHSELNLSSLELGDSALYFCASSVALNTGELFFGEGSRLTVL.

This clonotype was seen ten or more times. This chain links TRBV5-1 with TRBJ1-5, with a possible D match to TRBD1 (5 bases). Germline V gene sequence: CDR1 SGHRS, CDR2 YFSETQ. The CDR3 is 14 residues long. V lost 3 bases, J lost 0 bases, and 7 bases lay in between. For the CDR3, the DNA is TGCGCCAGCAGCTGGGACGGTAGCAATCAGCCCCAGCATTTT. Protein product: CASSWDGSNQPQHF.

This clonotype was seen more than once but under ten times. The rearrangement joins TRBV20-1 to TRBJ1-6, with 9 bases lining up with TRBD1. Trimming cost V 5 bases and J 6 bases; bases outside gene matches: 8. Per germline, CDR1 DFQATT and CDR2 SNEGSKA (reference sequence). The CDR3 loop spans 15 amino acids. CDR3 coding DNA: TGCAGTGCTCCTCCGGGACAGGGTACTAATTCACCCCTCCACTTT. Its protein product is CSAPPGQGTNSPLHF.

The chain carries TRBV27 and TRBJ2-7; D may be TRBD1 (5 bases). This CDR3 is 14 amino acids long. Germline-derived CDR1 and CDR2 are MNHEY and SMNVEV (reference sequence). Trimming pared 4 bases from V and 1 base from J, leaving 11 bases between. The CDR3 region is CASSSYTGSYEQYF. The CDR3 DNA follows: TGTGCCAGCAGTTCCTATACAGGTTCCTACGAGCAGTACTTC.